The clone carrying this T cell receptor beta chain was seen only a few times. What it recognizes is unknown. TCRdb used MiXCR to reprocess the 5' RACE reads, holding one entry per CDR3 protein. The repertoire has a few hundred thousand distinct CDR3 sequences, over 8.5% of them found once; the top ten carry roughly 3%. The trim removed 2 bases at V and 6 bases at J, leaving 12 bases unmatched. This CDR3 contains 17 residues. Germline CDR1 reads SGHAT; CDR2 reads FQNNGV. The sample belongs to a study of identical twins. Findings and caveats of the study: Recombination models fit unrelated individuals' TCR alpha sharing but underestimated twins'.

This same sample was also taken into another study, of yellow fever vaccine responses in identical twins.

The genes are TRBV11-2 and TRBJ2-2, with 7 positions matching TRBD1. The sequence came from a woman under 30 in good health. Sequenced material: PBMCs. The CDR3: CASSLRDRARLAGELFF. In nucleotides, the CDR3 is TGTGCCAGCAGCTTAAGAGACAGGGCGAGGTTGGCCGGGGAGCTGTTTTTT.